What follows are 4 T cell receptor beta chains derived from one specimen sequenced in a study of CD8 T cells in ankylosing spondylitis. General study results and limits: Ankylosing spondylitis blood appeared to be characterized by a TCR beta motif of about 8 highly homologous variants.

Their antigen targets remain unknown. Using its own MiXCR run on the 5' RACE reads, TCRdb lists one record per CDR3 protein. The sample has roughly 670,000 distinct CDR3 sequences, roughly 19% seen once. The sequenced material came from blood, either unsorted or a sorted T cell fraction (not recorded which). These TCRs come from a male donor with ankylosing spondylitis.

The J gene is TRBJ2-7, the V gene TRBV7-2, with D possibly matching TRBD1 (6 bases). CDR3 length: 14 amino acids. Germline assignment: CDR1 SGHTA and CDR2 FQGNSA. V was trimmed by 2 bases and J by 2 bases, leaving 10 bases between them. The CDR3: CASSLWGPTYEQYF. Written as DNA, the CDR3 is TGTGCCAGCAGCTTATGGGGGCCCACCTACGAGCAGTACTTC.

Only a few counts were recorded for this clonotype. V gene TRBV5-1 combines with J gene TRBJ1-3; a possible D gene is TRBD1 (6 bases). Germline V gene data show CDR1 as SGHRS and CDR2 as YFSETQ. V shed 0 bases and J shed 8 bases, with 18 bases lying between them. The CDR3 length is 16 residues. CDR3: CASSLEAWGQADTIYF. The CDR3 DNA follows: TGCGCCAGCAGCTTGGAGGCGTGGGGGCAGGCAGACACCATATATTTT.

CDR3: CASSLEPLLAGPNEQFF. CDR3 in DNA: TGTGCCAGCAGCTTAGAGCCGTTACTAGCGGGCCCTAATGAGCAGTTCTTC. The chain uses TRBV7-2 and TRBJ2-1; 9 bases are shared with TRBD2. V lost 1 base, J lost 7 bases, and 11 bases stayed unmatched. This CDR3 contains 17 residues. Per germline, CDR1 SGHTA and CDR2 FQGNSA.

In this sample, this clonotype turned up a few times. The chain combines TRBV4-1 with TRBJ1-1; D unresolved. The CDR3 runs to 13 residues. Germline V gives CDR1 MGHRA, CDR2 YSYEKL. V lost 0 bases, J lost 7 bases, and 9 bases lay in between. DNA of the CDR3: TGCGCCAGCAGCCAAGATCTAGCGGTTGAAGCTTTCTTT. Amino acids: CASSQDLAVEAFF.